The present T cell receptor beta chain was sequenced within a study of CD8 T cells in Susac syndrome. Between the trimmed V and J ends, which lost 4 bases and 9 bases, there was a span of 13 bases. The germline CDR1 and CDR2 sequences are LGHDT and YNNKEL (reference sequence). The CDR3 is made up of 13 amino acids. The RNA, about 0.45 to 1 ug, was put through reverse transcription using random hexamers. TCRdb re-derived calls from the immunoSEQ multiplex PCR reads in MiXCR, one entry per CDR3 protein. The sample holds around 130,000 distinct CDR3 sequences; nearly 96% are singletons and the top ten take less than 0.15%. Definite or probable Susac syndrome was diagnosed using recently defined diagnostic criteria.

Sample: CD4+ T cells from PBMCs. The sequence derives from a human donor with Susac syndrome. The rearrangement uses TRBV3-1 and TRBJ2-1; D call uncertain. In nucleotides, the CDR3 is TGTGCCAGCAGCCTCTCGAAAGGCGGTGAGCAGTTCTTC. This codes for CASSLSKGGEQFF.